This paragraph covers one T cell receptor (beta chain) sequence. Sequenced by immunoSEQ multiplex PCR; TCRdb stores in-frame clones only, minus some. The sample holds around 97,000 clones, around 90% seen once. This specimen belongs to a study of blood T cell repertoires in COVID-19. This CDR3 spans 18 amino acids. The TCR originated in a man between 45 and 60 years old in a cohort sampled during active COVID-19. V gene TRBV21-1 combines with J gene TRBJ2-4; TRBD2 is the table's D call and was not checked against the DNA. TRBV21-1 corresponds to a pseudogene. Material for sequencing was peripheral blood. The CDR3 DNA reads TGTGCCAGCAGCAAAAGTGCGGCTCCGGGGGTCGGCAAAAACATTCAGTACTTC. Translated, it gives CASSKSAAPGVGKNIQYF.